This TCR beta chain was recovered during a study of cytomegalovirus exposure and HLA in healthy donors. Study-level points and caveats: Confirmation was obtained in vitro that a few CMV-associated chains are specific for CMV antigens.

The PCR ran on 60 Vbeta and 13 Jbeta primers. Clones were read by immunoSEQ multiplex PCR, and TCRdb kept only the in-frame ones, dropping some. The table has some 95,000 clones, about 77% seen once; the top ten hold 4.9%. The CDR3 is 16 amino acids. Trimming cost V 2 bases and J 7 bases; bases outside gene matches: 9. Germline V gives CDR1 MRHNA, CDR2 SNTAGT. In regard to this clone: Its target is not known.

The source of this sequence is a woman between 40 and 55 years old in good health and CMV-seronegative. The sequencing sample was made of PBMCs. The J gene is TRBJ2-1, the V gene TRBV6-4; the match to TRBD2 covers 9 bases. In DNA, the CDR3 is TGTGCCAGCAGTGACGTTGGCGGGGGGGCTTTTAATGAGCAGTTCTTC. Amino acids: CASSDVGGGAFNEQFF.